The 29 T cell receptor beta chains reported below all come from one sample, sequenced in a study of CD8+CD57+ T cells in acquired aplastic anemia. Sequenced patients had shown CD8+CD57+ cell expansion by flow cytometry. Genomic DNA, serving as template, underwent TCR beta VDJ and CDR3 profiling. TCRdb re-derived calls from the reads in MiXCR, one entry per CDR3 protein. The data contain some 200,000 distinct CDR3 sequences, just under 50% of them seen just once; the ten biggest clones take up around a tenth. Sequenced input: sorted CD4+, CD8+, or CD8+CD57+ T cells (not recorded which) from PBMCs. The receptors come from a human donor with aplastic anemia.

This clonotype was recorded at least ten times. The chain has TRBV9 and TRBJ2-3, with a weak D call TRBD2 (6 bases). Looked up from germline, CDR1 is SGDLS and CDR2 is YYNGEE. The CDR3 spans 15 residues. V dropped 4 bases and J dropped 2 bases, with 14 bases sitting between them. The CDR3, as DNA: TGTGCCAGCAGCTGGGGGGTGGATAACACAGATACGCAGTATTTT. It yields the protein CASSWGVDNTDTQYF.

This clonotype was found many times. This sequence joins TRBV9 and TRBJ2-5; no clear D gene. In germline, CDR1 is SGDLS, CDR2 YYNGEE. CDR3 length: 14 amino acids. V shed 0 bases and J shed 5 bases, with 11 bases lying between them. The CDR3 DNA reads TGTGCCAGCAGCGTAGTGGGCCTTAGGGAGACCCAGTACTTC. It codes for CASSVVGLRETQYF.

The V call is TRBV7-3, the J call TRBJ1-4; D not resolved. V was pared by 2 bases and J by 4 bases, with 11 bases between. CDR1 and CDR2 (germline): SGHTA, FQGTGA. CDR3 length equals 15 residues. The CDR3 here is CASSLGGWSNEKLFF. The CDR3, as DNA: TGTGCCAGCAGCTTAGGCGGTTGGAGTAATGAAAAACTGTTTTTT.

The genes are TRBV5-6 and TRBJ2-7; D is undetermined. V lost 0 bases to trimming and J lost 5 bases, with 6 bases between them. The CDR3 covers 12 residues. Looked up from germline, CDR1 is SGHDT and CDR2 is YYEEEE. In DNA, the CDR3 is TGTGCCAGCAGCTTGGCCTTCGACGAGCAGTACTTC. Residues: CASSLAFDEQYF.

V and J are TRBV5-1 and TRBJ2-7; 13 nucleotides align to TRBD2. The ends lost 0 bases at V and 5 bases at J; junction bases unmatched: 5. Per germline, CDR1 SGHRS and CDR2 YFSETQ. The CDR3 is made up of 16 amino acids. The CDR3 DNA sequence: TGCGCCAGCAGCTTGGCCCGGACTAGCGGGAGAGACGAGCAGTACTTC. Encoded protein: CASSLARTSGRDEQYF. Supplemented by reference TRBV5-1 and TRBJ2-7, the full variable domain reads KAGVTQTPRYLIKTRGQQVTLSCSPISGHRSVSWYQQTPGQGLQFLFEYFSETQRNKGNFPGRFSGRQFSNSRSEMNVSTLELGDSALYLCASSLARTSGRDEQYFGPGTRLTVT.

V usage is TRBV25-1 and J usage is TRBJ2-3; D unresolved. Trimming left V 6 bases short and J 5 bases short, with 9 bases between. CDR1 and CDR2 from the germline V gene are MGHDK and SYGVNS. The CDR3 has 12 amino acids. This CDR3 reads CASRGMEDTQYF. The CDR3 DNA is TGTGCCAGCAGAGGCATGGAAGATACGCAGTATTTT.

About this clonotype itself: It may be a read error: a sequence one base away is much more abundant. CDR3: CASSQGQGGQTQYF. CDR3 DNA: TGTGCCAGCAGCCAAGGACAGGGGGGGCAGACCCAGTACTTC. This chain connects TRBV7-2 to TRBJ2-5; 10 positions match TRBD1. CDR3 length: 14 amino acids. V was clipped by 5 bases and J by 6 bases; unmatched bases: 6. Germline V CDR1 and CDR2: SGHTA, FQGNSA.

A note on this clonotype: At one end the junction does not follow the germline gene, possibly because of a read error. The chain links TRBV7-3 to TRBJ2-2; no clear D. CDR1 is SGHTA and CDR2 is FQGTGA in the germline V gene. CDR3 length equals 13 residues. For the CDR3, the DNA is TGTGCCCGCAGCCCCCGGGTATTCGGGGAGCTGTTTTTT. It translates to CARSPRVFGELFF.

This sequence joins TRBV11-1 and TRBJ2-1; D may correspond to TRBD1 or TRBD2 (5 bases each). Germline values: CDR1 SGHAT, CDR2 FQDESV (reference sequence). This CDR3 is built from 16 residues. Trimming pared 1 base from V and 2 bases from J, leaving 12 bases between. CDR3 nucleotide sequence: TGTGCCAGCAGCTTAGATGAGGGACGAGCCTACAATGAGCAGTTCTTC. Translated, it gives CASSLDEGRAYNEQFF.

The chain has TRBV19 and TRBJ2-2; TRBD2 might be the D (5 bases). V was pared by 6 bases and J by 5 bases, with 10 bases between. Germline V lookup: CDR1 LNHDA, CDR2 SQIVND (reference sequence). The CDR3 runs 13 residues. The CDR3: CASRLEYTGELFF. The CDR3 nucleotides read TGTGCCAGTAGACTAGAGTATACCGGGGAGCTGTTTTTT.

This clonotype was detected many times. The chain has TRBV7-2 and TRBJ2-1, with TRBD2 as a possible D gene (5 bases). The germline CDR1 and CDR2 sequences are SGHTA and FQGNSA. The CDR3 runs 12 residues. The V gene lost 1 base and the J gene lost 14 bases, with 12 bases spanning the gap. The CDR3 sequence is CASSLGTPEEFF. DNA for the CDR3: TGTGCCAGCAGCTTAGGGACCCCGGAGGAGTTCTTC. The variable domain in full, with the rest retrieved from reference TRBV7-2 and TRBJ2-1, is GAGVSQSPSNKVTEKGKDVELRCDPISGHTALYWYRQSLGQGLEFLIYFQGNSAPDKSGLPSDRFSAERTGGSVSTLTIQRTQQEDSAVYLCASSLGTPEEFFGPGTRLTVL.

Ten or more counts support this clonotype. The V gene is TRBV5-6, the J gene TRBJ2-1; tentative D call: TRBD2 (5 bases). Germline assignment: CDR1 SGHDT and CDR2 YYEEEE. The V and J ends lost 2 bases and 0 bases respectively, with 9 bases between them. The CDR3 is 15 residues long. The CDR3 loop is CASSFRTSSYNEQFF. The CDR3, as DNA: TGTGCCAGCAGCTTTCGTACTAGCTCCTACAATGAGCAGTTCTTC.

The rearrangement joins TRBV24-1 to TRBJ2-1, with 8 bases lining up with TRBD2. Germline CDR1 reads KGHDR; CDR2 reads SFDVKD. The CDR3 loop spans 15 amino acids. V shed 4 bases, J shed 6 bases, and the junction held 7 bases outside the gene matches. The CDR3 loop reads CATSDWGLEGNEQFF. As DNA, the CDR3 is TGTGCCACCAGTGACTGGGGACTAGAGGGCAATGAGCAGTTCTTC.

Many counts were recorded for this clonotype. The chain employs TRBV3-1 and TRBJ2-3; no clear D. The V end was cut by 3 bases, the J end by 6 bases, with 4 bases between. The CDR3 is made up of 11 amino acids. The V gene's germline CDR1 is LGHDT and CDR2 YNNKEL (reference sequence). The CDR3 DNA is TGTGCCAGCAGCCAGGGGGATACGCAGTATTTT. Its translation: CASSQGDTQYF.

The gene calls are TRBV29-1 and TRBJ1-2, with TRBD1 as a possible D gene (6 bases). V was cut by 6 bases and J by 3 bases, with 14 bases left in between. Looked up from germline, CDR1 is SQVTM and CDR2 is ANQGSEA. This CDR3 has 13 amino acids. The CDR3 loop reads CSVLMTGHYGYTF. The CDR3 DNA reads TGCAGCGTGCTAATGACAGGACACTATGGCTACACCTTC.

This clonotype was detected ten times or more. The chain is built from TRBV20-1 and TRBJ2-5; D is undetermined. V lost 0 bases and J 5 bases, leaving 4 bases between the germline ends. The CDR3 covers 11 residues. The germline V gene encodes CDR1 DFQATT and CDR2 SNEGSKA (reference sequence). This CDR3 is CSARDLETQYF. The CDR3 DNA sequence: TGCAGTGCTAGAGATCTGGAGACCCAGTACTTC.

The chain recombines TRBV11-1 with TRBJ2-3, with 14 bases identical to TRBD2. Trimming removed 4 bases from V and 4 bases from J; junction bases left unmatched: 4. Germline CDR1 reads SGHAT; CDR2 reads FQDESV (reference sequence). This CDR3 comprises 16 residues. The CDR3 loop is CASSSGLAGVADTQYF. The CDR3 nucleotides read TGTGCCAGCAGCTCGGGACTAGCGGGAGTGGCAGATACGCAGTATTTT.

In its sample, this clonotype was seen many times. The CDR3 coding sequence is TGTGCCAGCAGCCCGGGGGGACATAGAGGGTACTACGAGCAGTACTTC. It specifies CASSPGGHRGYYEQYF. V usage is TRBV7-2 and J usage is TRBJ2-7; perhaps TRBD2 as D (7 bases). Germline CDR1 and CDR2: SGHTA and FQGNSA. The V and J ends lost 5 bases and 3 bases respectively, with 20 bases between them. The CDR3 extends over 16 amino acids.

This chain connects TRBV3-1 to TRBJ2-7, with D possibly TRBD1 on 6 matching bases. The CDR3 is 16 amino acids. Germline loops: CDR1 LGHDT, CDR2 YNNKEL (reference sequence). Trimming cost V 0 bases and J 2 bases, with 14 bases left between them. CDR3 protein: CASSQENSRTAYEQYF. In DNA form, the CDR3 reads TGTGCCAGCAGCCAAGAAAACTCCCGGACAGCCTACGAGCAGTACTTC.

A note on this clonotype: Given a much more abundant clone one base away, this may be a read error. The V gene is TRBV12-3 or TRBV12-4, the J gene TRBJ2-3, with 7 bases identical to TRBD2. The J segment lost 0 bases and the V segment lost 6 bases, leaving 9 bases of the junction unmatched. The CDR3 loop spans 16 amino acids. This CDR3 is CASRFRAGRSTDTQYF. The CDR3 DNA follows: TGTGCCAGCAGGTTTAGAGCGGGAAGGAGCACAGATACGCAGTATTTT.

A remark on this clonotype: A much bigger clone sits one base away, suggesting this may be a read error. The V and J genes are TRBV7-8 and TRBJ2-1; TRBD2 matches at 8 bases. The junction had 8 bases not matched to a gene; V was cut back by 1 base and J by 9 bases. Germline V CDR1 and CDR2: SGHVS, FQNEAQ. The CDR3 has 15 amino acids. The CDR3 region is CASSLVANGRGEQFF. The CDR3 coding sequence is TGTGCCAGCAGCTTAGTTGCTAACGGGAGGGGTGAGCAGTTCTTC.

The chain recombines TRBV2 with TRBJ2-7; 8 bases align to TRBD1. Per the germline V gene, CDR1 is SNHLY and CDR2 is FYNNEI. Trimming removed 5 bases from V and 6 bases from J; junction bases left unmatched: 6. The CDR3 is 13 amino acids. The CDR3 here is CASSMTTGVEQYF. CDR3 DNA: TGTGCCAGCAGTATGACGACAGGGGTCGAGCAGTACTTC.

This clonotype was observed a handful of times. This sequence joins TRBV6-1 and TRBJ1-1, with D unresolved. V lost 6 bases and J lost 1, with 3 bases in between. This CDR3 is built from 11 residues. The germline V gene has CDR1 MNHNS and CDR2 SASEGT. The CDR3 protein is CASRQNTEAFF. In DNA, the CDR3 is TGTGCCAGCAGGCAGAACACTGAAGCTTTCTTT.

The chain carries TRBV29-1 and TRBJ2-7, with 10 bases lining up with TRBD1. Germline V gene data show CDR1 as SQVTM and CDR2 as ANQGSEA. This CDR3 has 13 amino acids. Trimming took 5 bases from V and 0 from J; bases not matched to a gene: 1. CDR3 sequence: CSVWTGGSYEQYF. The CDR3 nucleotides are TGCAGCGTTTGGACAGGGGGCTCCTACGAGCAGTACTTC.

The genes are TRBV9 and TRBJ2-7; 8 bases agree with TRBD2. V gave up 4 bases and J gave up 0 bases; unmatched junction bases: 6. Germline CDR1 is SGDLS and CDR2 is YYNGEE. The CDR3 length is 15 residues. The CDR3, as DNA: TGTGCCAGCAGCCCAGGACTAGCAGCCTCCTACGAGCAGTACTTC. This encodes CASSPGLAASYEQYF. The full variable domain, completed using reference TRBV9 and TRBJ2-7, is DSGVTQTPKHLITATGQRVTLRCSPRSGDLSVYWYQQSLDQGLQFLIQYYNGEERAKGNILERFSAQQFPDLHSELNLSSLELGDSALYFCASSPGLAASYEQYFGPGTRLTVT.

The gene calls are TRBV5-1 and TRBJ1-2, with D maybe TRBD1 (5 bases). The CDR3 contains 15 residues. Germline-derived CDR1 and CDR2 are SGHRS and YFSETQ. V dropped 0 bases and J dropped 0 bases, with 9 bases sitting between them. The CDR3: CASSLGGLSNYGYTF. In DNA, the CDR3 is TGCGCCAGCAGCTTGGGGGGCCTCTCTAACTATGGCTACACCTTC.

This clonotype was seen a handful of times. This may be a read error, as it is one base from a much larger clone. V usage is TRBV11-2 and J usage is TRBJ2-5; 13 nucleotides agree with TRBD2. The J call may not be correct, given that the DNA end is closer to TRBJ2-7. The germline gives CDR1 SGHAT, CDR2 FQNNGV. The CDR3 sequence is 16 residues long. The CDR3 region has the DNA TGTGCCAGCAATCGAGACGGACTAGCGGGGGTCTACGAGCAGTACTTC. Protein product: CASNRDGLAGVYEQYF.

There are a few counts of this clonotype. V and J are TRBV4-2 and TRBJ1-1; possible D gene TRBD1, 5 bases. Germline CDR1 and CDR2: LGHNA and YNFKEQ. The CDR3 extends over 14 amino acids. The V end was cut by 0 bases, the J end by 4 bases, with 9 bases between. The CDR3 nucleotides are TGTGCCAGCAGCCAAGACGGGGGGAGCACTGAAGCTTTCTTT. This translates into CASSQDGGSTEAFF.

This chain links TRBV3-1 with TRBJ1-2; perhaps TRBD1 as D (5 bases). The CDR3 runs to 14 residues. Germline V gene data show CDR1 as LGHDT and CDR2 as YNNKEL (reference sequence). The V end was cut by 0 bases, the J end by 8 bases, with 13 bases between. The DNA for the CDR3 is TGTGCCAGCAGCCAAGACAGGGCGCGGGGGGGCTACACCTTC. Amino acid sequence: CASSQDRARGGYTF.